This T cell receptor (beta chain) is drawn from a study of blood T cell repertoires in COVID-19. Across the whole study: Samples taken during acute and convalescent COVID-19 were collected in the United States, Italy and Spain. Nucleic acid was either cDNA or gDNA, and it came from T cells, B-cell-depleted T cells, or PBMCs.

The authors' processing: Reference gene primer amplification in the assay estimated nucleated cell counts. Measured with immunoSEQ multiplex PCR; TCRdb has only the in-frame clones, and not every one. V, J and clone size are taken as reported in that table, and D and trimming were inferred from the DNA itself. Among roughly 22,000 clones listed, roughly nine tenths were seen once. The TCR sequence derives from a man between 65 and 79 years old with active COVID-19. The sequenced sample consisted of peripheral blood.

CDR3 sequence: CASSGAGPKETQYF. DNA for the CDR3: TGCGCCAGCAGTGGGGCCGGGCCAAAGGAGACCCAGTACTTC. This chain links TRBV5-1 with TRBJ2-5; TRBD1 might be the D (5 bases). CDR1 and CDR2 (germline): SGHRS, YFSETQ. V dropped 5 bases and J dropped 5 bases, with 16 bases sitting between them. This CDR3 is 14 amino acids long.